What follows are 20 T cell receptor beta chains derived from one specimen sequenced in a study of response to subunit inactivated influenza vaccine. One entry per CDR3 protein, called by TCRdb with MiXCR from the RT-PCR reads. The data contain a few hundred thousand distinct CDR3 sequences, approximately 7.3% of them singletons. The sequencing here drew on PBMCs from blood, taken around 25 months after vaccination. These receptors were obtained from a man between 50 and 75 years old who received an inactivated influenza vaccine.

The table lists this clonotype with a few counts. V is TRBV10-1 and J is TRBJ2-3, with D perhaps TRBD1 (5 bases). The V and J ends lost 3 bases and 2 bases respectively, with 9 bases between them. Germline V CDR1 and CDR2: WNHNN, SYGVQD (reference sequence). The CDR3 runs 14 residues. The CDR3 protein is CASSDGGHTDTQYF. CDR3 DNA sequence: TGCGCCAGCAGTGACGGTGGACACACAGATACGCAGTATTTT.

The CDR3 nucleotides are TGTGCCAGCAGCGCTACTAGCGGGAGGGCCAGAGATACGCAGTATTTT. Its translation: CASSATSGRARDTQYF. The J gene is TRBJ2-3, the V gene TRBV7-9; TRBD2 aligns across 13 bases. The CDR3 loop spans 16 amino acids. Trimming cost V 5 bases and J 5 bases; bases outside gene matches: 7. Looked up from germline, CDR1 is SEHNR and CDR2 is FQNEAQ (reference sequence).

The sample holds a few counts of this clonotype. This rearrangement joins TRBV20-1 to TRBJ1-5; 9 positions agree with TRBD1. This CDR3 has 16 residues. In germline, CDR1 is DFQATT, CDR2 SNEGSKA (reference sequence). The V segment lost 4 bases and the J segment 1 base; nucleotides outside the gene matches: 8. The CDR3 is CSATTGGGGSNQPQHF. The CDR3 DNA reads TGCAGTGCTACTACAGGGGGCGGAGGGAGCAATCAGCCCCAGCATTTT.

This chain joins TRBV7-9 and TRBJ2-1, with 12 nucleotides matching TRBD2. The CDR3 runs to 15 residues. The V gene's germline CDR1 is SEHNR and CDR2 FQNEAQ (reference sequence). V lost 4 bases and J lost 10; bases outside the gene matches: 8. DNA of the CDR3: TGTGCCAGCAGCTCGCAGGGACTAGCGGGTGCCGAGCAGTTCTTC. Translated, it gives CASSSQGLAGAEQFF.

This clonotype has only a few counts. V and J are TRBV5-1 and TRBJ1-2, with a tentative D call TRBD1 (5 bases). The CDR3 has 14 amino acids. V was cut by 2 bases and J by 5 bases, with 13 bases left in between. The germline CDR1 and CDR2 sequences are SGHRS and YFSETQ. The CDR3 DNA reads as TGCGCCAGCAGCTTAAATATAGGGGAATATGGCTACACCTTC. Protein: CASSLNIGEYGYTF. Complete variable domain (other parts from reference TRBV5-1 and TRBJ1-2): KAGVTQTPRYLIKTRGQQVTLSCSPISGHRSVSWYQQTPGQGLQFLFEYFSETQRNKGNFPGRFSGRQFSNSRSEMNVSTLELGDSALYLCASSLNIGEYGYTFGSGTRLTVV.

For this clonotype: This may stem from a read error, because a much larger clone lies one nucleotide away. The chain carries TRBV27 and TRBJ2-7; D possibly matches TRBD1 or TRBD2 (5 bases each). Trimming removed 4 bases at V and 2 bases at J, with 9 bases between. The CDR3 length is 13 residues. Per the germline V gene, CDR1 is MNHEY and CDR2 is SMNVEV (reference sequence). The DNA of the CDR3 is TGTGCCAGCAGTTCGGGACGGCCCTACGAGCAGTACTTC. Translation: CASSSGRPYEQYF.

This clonotype appeared many times. The chain couples TRBV18 to TRBJ2-1, with 7 bases lining up with TRBD2. The CDR3 loop spans 16 amino acids. Germline V lookup: CDR1 KGHSH, CDR2 LQKENI. V lost 7 bases to trimming and J lost 4 bases; unmatched junction nucleotides: 13. The CDR3 loop reads CASCKAAAGAYNEQFF. The CDR3 bases are TGTGCCAGCTGCAAGGCGGCCGCGGGAGCTTACAATGAGCAGTTCTTC.

This clonotype was counted a few times. This chain connects TRBV6-5 to TRBJ2-4; 8 positions agree with TRBD2. Germline CDR1 is MNHEY and CDR2 is SVGAGI. This CDR3 is built from 19 residues. The V gene end was trimmed by 4 bases and the J gene end by 0 bases; junction bases not matched to a gene: 14. CDR3 DNA: TGTGCCAGCAGTTCCCGGGAGGGCCGCGGCCCCCTAGCCAAAAACATTCAGTACTTC. Translated, it gives CASSSREGRGPLAKNIQYF.

This clonotype was seen at least ten times. This chain uses TRBV7-9 with TRBJ2-1; 11 bases fit TRBD2. The CDR3 totals 16 residues. Germline lookup yields CDR1 SEHNR and CDR2 FQNEAQ (reference sequence). Trimming took 5 bases from V and 2 from J; bases not matched to a gene: 5. Written as DNA, the CDR3 is TGTGCCAGCAGCATCACTAGCGGGGGAACCTACAATGAGCAGTTCTTC. It specifies CASSITSGGTYNEQFF.

This clonotype was picked up many times. The V call is TRBV6-6, the J call TRBJ1-2; D is uncertain. Trimming removed 6 bases from V and 2 bases from J, with 10 bases in between. From germline, CDR1 is MNHNY and CDR2 SVGAGI (reference sequence). The CDR3 covers 13 residues. CDR3 in DNA: TGTGCCAGCAGCCCGGGTCTAAACTATGGCTACACCTTC. Translated, it gives CASSPGLNYGYTF.

The V call is TRBV6-2 or TRBV6-3, the J call TRBJ1-1, with D uncertain. V lost 0 bases and J 1 base, leaving 12 bases between the germline ends. Per the germline V gene, CDR1 is MNHEY and CDR2 is SVGEGT. This CDR3 is built from 16 residues. The CDR3 region has the DNA TGTGCCAGCAGTTACTCCCGTCAAGGCTCGAACACTGAAGCTTTCTTT. This translates into CASSYSRQGSNTEAFF.

This clonotype was observed at least ten times. The rearrangement joins TRBV6-5 to TRBJ2-3; D ambiguous. This CDR3 is 17 amino acids long. Germline CDR1 reads MNHEY; CDR2 reads SVGAGI. Trimming stripped 4 bases from V and 0 bases from J, with 17 bases between. CDR3 coding DNA: TGTGCCAGCAGTTCCTGGCCCCCCACAGCTAGCACAGATACGCAGTATTTT. This codes for CASSSWPPTASTDTQYF.

This clonotype has ten or more counts. The CDR3 region is CASSSGQVNYGYTF. Written as DNA, the CDR3 is TGTGCCAGCAGCTCGGGACAGGTTAACTATGGCTACACCTTC. The chain has TRBV7-3 and TRBJ1-2, with 8 bases identical to TRBD1. V shed 4 bases, J shed 1 base, and the junction held 2 bases outside the gene matches. The CDR3 extends over 14 amino acids. CDR1 is SGHTA, CDR2 FQGTGA, per germline.

This clonotype was counted at least ten times. V gene TRBV29-1 combines with J gene TRBJ2-1; D could derive from TRBD1 or TRBD2 (5 bases each). Per germline, CDR1 SQVTM and CDR2 ANQGSEA. The CDR3 is 12 residues long. V lost 8 bases to trimming and J lost 6 bases, with 14 bases between them. CDR3 loop: CSFSTGTNEQFF. The CDR3 DNA follows: TGCAGCTTTTCGACTGGGACCAATGAGCAGTTCTTC.

The rearrangement joins TRBV18 to TRBJ2-5; 9 nucleotides agree with TRBD1. Losses at the gene ends were 3 bases for V and 5 bases for J; bases not matched to a gene: 7. The length of the CDR3 is 15 residues. Germline assignment: CDR1 KGHSH and CDR2 LQKENI. DNA of the CDR3: TGTGCCAGCTCACCCGGGACAGGGAGTTTGGAGACCCAGTACTTC. It codes for CASSPGTGSLETQYF.

The chain recombines TRBV29-1 with TRBJ2-5, with 10 bases lining up with TRBD2. With 3 bases clipped from V and 1 base from J, the junction kept 5 bases outside the gene matches. This CDR3 is built from 15 residues. Germline CDR1 SQVTM, CDR2 ANQGSEA. CDR3 nucleotides: TGCAGCGTTGACTGGGCTAGCGGGGGCCAAGAGACCCAGTACTTC. Its translation: CSVDWASGGQETQYF. The variable domain in full, completed from reference TRBV29-1 and TRBJ2-5, reads SAVISQKPSRDICQRGTSLTIQCQVDSQVTMMFWYRQQPGQSLTLIATANQGSEATYESGFVIDKFPISRPNLTFSTLTVSNMSPEDSSIYLCSVDWASGGQETQYFGPGTRLLVL.

The chain joins TRBV20-1 to TRBJ2-7; 8 bases align to TRBD1. Germline V gene lookup returns CDR1 DFQATT and CDR2 SNEGSKA (reference sequence). Trimming cost V 6 bases and J 3 bases; bases outside gene matches: 10. This CDR3 contains 14 residues. The CDR3 sequence: CSAVAPGGGYEQYF. DNA for the CDR3: TGCAGTGCCGTAGCCCCAGGGGGCGGCTACGAGCAGTACTTC.

This clonotype has a handful of counts. V and J are TRBV30 and TRBJ1-1; tentative D call: TRBD1 (6 bases). This CDR3 has 14 amino acids. Germline CDR1 and CDR2: GTSNPN and SVGIG (reference sequence). V gave up 3 bases and J gave up 1 base, with 12 bases separating them. The CDR3 loop is CAWRQQGSNTEAFF. For the CDR3, the DNA is TGTGCCTGGAGACAACAGGGTTCGAACACTGAAGCTTTCTTT.

This clonotype was detected ten times or more. The chain couples TRBV12-3 or TRBV12-4 to TRBJ2-3; maybe TRBD1 (5 bases). CDR3 size: 13 residues. V gave up 4 bases and J gave up 8 bases, with 13 bases separating them. Here the CDR3 DNA reads TGTGCCAGCAGTTATCAGGGAAGAGGTACGCAGTATTTT. It translates to CASSYQGRGTQYF.

The rearrangement uses TRBV6-6 and TRBJ2-7; D is uncertain. V dropped 6 bases and J dropped 6 bases, with 12 bases sitting between them. This CDR3 has 12 amino acids. CDR1 is MNHNY and CDR2 is SVGAGI in the germline V gene (reference sequence). The DNA for the CDR3 is TGTGCCAGCAGCGCCCAATCAAGCGAGCAGTACTTC. Residues: CASSAQSSEQYF.